What follows are 21 T cell receptor beta chains derived from one specimen sequenced in a study of T cells in tuberculosis. Assay: immunoSEQ multiplex PCR; the TCRdb copy retains only in-frame clones and omits some. The sample holds 35,000 to 40,000 clones, 85% to 95% seen once. The source material was PBMCs. The receptors originated from a donor aged 10 to 29 with latent tuberculosis or without tuberculosis infection. Some clones in this sample may be carry-over from other donors' samples.

V gene TRBV7-8 combines with J gene TRBJ2-7, with D maybe TRBD2 (7 bases). CDR3 length: 17 residues. Germline CDR1 reads SGHVS; CDR2 reads FQNEAQ. Trimming cost V 1 base and J 5 bases, with 21 bases left between them. The CDR3 is CASSLVGGRQFLDEQYF. Written as DNA, the CDR3 is TGTGCCAGCAGCTTAGTCGGGGGGCGTCAATTTCTGGACGAGCAGTACTTC.

J is TRBJ2-1 and V is TRBV5-1, with 7 bases matching TRBD2. The CDR3 spans 16 residues. J lost 1 base, V lost 2 bases, and 6 bases had no gene match. CDR1 and CDR2 (germline): SGHRS, YFSETQ. CDR3 DNA sequence: TGCGCCAGCAGCTTCCGCGGGGGTCATTCCTACAATGAGCAGTTCTTC. Its protein is CASSFRGGHSYNEQFF.

A single count supports this clone. The CDR3 reads CASSESMGGEQFF. The DNA for the CDR3 is TGCGCCAGCAGTGAGTCGATGGGGGGTGAGCAGTTCTTC. The chain couples TRBV10-1 to TRBJ2-1; TRBD2 is a possible D gene (6 bases). The germline V and J ends were trimmed by 0 bases and 9 bases, with 9 bases remaining between them. Germline lookup yields CDR1 WNHNN and CDR2 SYGVQD (reference sequence). This CDR3 region has 13 residues.

A note on this clone: Germline is not matched at one junction end, which may reflect a read error. The genes are TRBV5-4 and TRBJ1-6; 7 bases map to TRBD1. Germline values: CDR1 SGHNT, CDR2 YYREEE (reference sequence). The CDR3 has 16 amino acids. DNA of the CDR3: TGTGCCAGTAGCTTGGTATCTTCAGGGACAGATTCACCCCTCCACTTT. Amino acids: CASSLVSSGTDSPLHF.

The sample holds one count of this clone. V gene TRBV28 combines with J gene TRBJ1-2, with D unresolved. The V end was cut by 4 bases, the J end by 3 bases, with 12 bases between. Germline CDR1 is MDHEN and CDR2 is SYDVKM. The CDR3 runs 14 residues. The CDR3 DNA reads TGTGCCAGCAGTTCGCCGACAAGCTACTATGGCTACACCTTC. This encodes CASSSPTSYYGYTF.

The chain is built from TRBV7-8 and TRBJ1-2, with 9 bases lining up with TRBD1. The J segment lost 5 bases and the V segment lost 5 bases, leaving 18 bases of the junction unmatched. There are 18 residues in the CDR3. Germline loops: CDR1 SGHVS, CDR2 FQNEAQ. The CDR3 DNA reads TGTGCCAGCAGCCCGGGAGGGGGGGGGACAGGGCGTCAGTATGGCTACACCTTC. It specifies CASSPGGGGTGRQYGYTF.

This chain links TRBV2 with TRBJ1-1; tentative D call: TRBD1 (5 bases). Germline CDR1 SNHLY, CDR2 FYNNEI. This CDR3 comprises 14 residues. V was shortened by 1 base and J by 0 bases, with 6 bases between the two germline ends. CDR3 nucleotides: TGTGCCAGCAGTGAAGGGGGCATGAACACTGAAGCTTTCTTT. It specifies CASSEGGMNTEAFF.

The chain carries TRBV6-1 and TRBJ1-5; D unclear. V lost 2 bases to trimming and J lost 0 bases, with 11 bases between them. The germline gives CDR1 MNHNS, CDR2 SASEGT. This CDR3 is built from 16 residues. DNA of the CDR3: TGTGCCAGCAGTGAAAACTTGCACTATAGCAATCAGCCCCAGCATTTT. Translated: CASSENLHYSNQPQHF.

The V gene is TRBV12-5, the J gene TRBJ2-2, with unresolved D. This CDR3 is built from 16 residues. The V gene's germline CDR1 is LGHNT and CDR2 FRNRAP. V was cut by 0 bases and J by 0 bases, with 8 bases left in between. CDR3 coding DNA: TGTGCTAGTGGTTTGGTCCTCACAGCGAACACCGGGGAGCTGTTTTTT. It encodes CASGLVLTANTGELFF. The full variable domain, with the rest looked up from reference TRBV12-5 and TRBJ2-2, is DARVTQTPRHKVTEMGQEVTMRCQPILGHNTVFWYRQTMMQGLELLAYFRNRAPLDDSGMPKDRFSAEMPDATLATLKIQPSEPRDSAVYFCASGLVLTANTGELFFGEGSRLTVL.

This clone was observed once. The chain uses TRBV6-6 and TRBJ1-1, with D unresolved. Germline lookup yields CDR1 MNHNY and CDR2 SVGAGI (reference sequence). CDR3 length: 13 amino acids. Trimming removed 3 bases at V and 1 base at J, with 6 bases between. CDR3 sequence reads: CASSYAGNTEAFF. The CDR3 nucleotides are TGTGCCAGCAGTTATGCGGGGAACACTGAAGCTTTCTTT.

The V gene is TRBV5-1, the J gene TRBJ2-5; 8 nucleotides line up with TRBD2. With 8 bases clipped from V and 2 bases from J, the junction kept 2 bases outside the gene matches. CDR3 length equals 12 residues. Germline loops: CDR1 SGHRS, CDR2 YFSETQ. DNA for the CDR3: TGCGCCAGTCAGCGGGGGCAAGAGACCCAGTACTTC. This sequence encodes CASQRGQETQYF.

The CDR3: CAWRAGEITGELFF. In DNA, the CDR3 is TGTGCCTGGAGGGCCGGGGAGATCACCGGGGAGCTGTTTTTT. The chain is built from TRBV30 and TRBJ2-2, with D tentatively TRBD2 (5 bases). The CDR3 extends over 14 amino acids. The germline gives CDR1 GTSNPN, CDR2 SVGIG (reference sequence). V lost 3 bases to trimming and J lost 4 bases, with 12 bases between them.

The rearrangement links TRBV7-9 to TRBJ1-4; a possible D gene is TRBD1 (6 bases). The CDR3 length is 16 residues. Trimming pared 5 bases from V and 5 bases from J, leaving 18 bases between. CDR1 and CDR2 (germline): SEHNR, FQNEAQ (reference sequence). The CDR3 nucleotides are TGTGCCAGCAGCCCCAATCTAGCAGGGGAAAATGAAAAACTGTTTTTT. It codes for CASSPNLAGENEKLFF.

The chain couples TRBV19 to TRBJ1-2; 7 nucleotides match TRBD1. Germline V gene sequence: CDR1 LNHDA, CDR2 SQIVND (reference sequence). V lost 6 bases and J lost 4; bases outside the gene matches: 8. The CDR3 is made up of 14 amino acids. CDR3 nucleotides: TGTGCCAGTAGGAAAACAGGGGTAGGCTATGGCTACACCTTC. Translated, it gives CASRKTGVGYGYTF.

In its sample, this clone was seen once. This chain uses TRBV2 with TRBJ2-1, with D unclear. Trimming took off 7 bases at V and 7 bases at J, with 17 bases between the two ends. Germline CDR1 SNHLY, CDR2 FYNNEI. The CDR3 extends over 14 amino acids. CDR3 nucleotide sequence: TGTGCCAGCAAGTTCACAGAACATAGGAATGAGCAGTTCTTC. Translation: CASKFTEHRNEQFF.

This clone has only one observation. The chain links TRBV7-2 to TRBJ1-2; D is uncertain. CDR3 length equals 12 residues. CDR1 and CDR2 from the germline V gene are SGHTA and FQGNSA. The V gene lost 6 bases and the J gene lost 2 bases, with 7 bases spanning the gap. CDR3 in amino acids: CASSYTNYGYTF. CDR3 nucleotide sequence: TGTGCCAGCAGTTACACCAACTATGGCTACACCTTC. The variable domain in full, completed from reference TRBV7-2 and TRBJ1-2, reads GAGVSQSPSNKVTEKGKDVELRCDPISGHTALYWYRQSLGQGLEFLIYFQGNSAPDKSGLPSDRFSAERTGGSVSTLTIQRTQQEDSAVYLCASSYTNYGYTFGSGTRLTVV.

This clone was detected only once. The chain is built from TRBV19 and TRBJ2-3; 7 bases line up with TRBD1. Germline trimming cut 0 bases from V and 4 bases from J; bases unmatched to any gene: 13. Germline V gives CDR1 LNHDA, CDR2 SQIVND (reference sequence). This CDR3 has 18 amino acids. CDR3 sequence reads: CASSIESLRGRGADTQYF. DNA of the CDR3: TGTGCCAGTAGTATAGAGAGTTTGAGGGGGCGAGGGGCAGATACGCAGTATTTT.

The chain couples TRBV6-5 to TRBJ1-1; no definite D call. This CDR3 has 14 amino acids. The germline CDR1 and CDR2 sequences are MNHEY and SVGAGI. V lost 0 bases and J 1 base, leaving 6 bases between the germline ends. The CDR3 spells CASSYSRQNTEAFF. The CDR3 nucleotides are TGTGCCAGCAGTTACTCCAGGCAGAACACTGAAGCTTTCTTT.

The rearrangement uses TRBV7-5 and TRBJ2-1; the D call TRBD1 from the table was never checked on the DNA. TRBV7-5 is classified as a pseudogene. This CDR3 spans 15 amino acids. The CDR3 region is CVRSFFRQANNEQFF. The CDR3 nucleotides are TGTGTCAGAAGCTTTTTTAGACAGGCTAACAATGAGCAGTTCTTC.

CDR3 in amino acids: CASRGDEQFF. Here the CDR3 DNA reads TGTGCCAGCAGGGGAGATGAGCAGTTCTTC. The chain has TRBV2 and TRBJ2-1; D is perhaps TRBD2 (5 bases). This CDR3 comprises 10 residues. V lost 6 bases and J 8 bases, leaving 5 bases between the germline ends. CDR1 is SNHLY and CDR2 is FYNNEI in the germline V gene.

This chain joins TRBV5-8 and TRBJ2-1; weak D call: TRBD2 (5 bases). Germline-derived CDR1 and CDR2 are SGHTS and YDEGEE. The CDR3 contains 14 residues. V lost 4 bases to trimming and J lost 3 bases, with 11 bases between them. CDR3 DNA sequence: TGTGCCAGCAGCATACTAGTTTTCTACAATGAGCAGTTCTTC. It translates to CASSILVFYNEQFF.